This T cell receptor (beta chain) comes out of a study of beta chain features in type 1 diabetes. The study's findings and limits: There was no resolution here of whether HLA type influences TCRB rearrangement. TCRB CDR3 length was moderately but significantly reduced in all four CD4+ subsets of Type 1 diabetes patients.

The entirety of the isolated RNA underwent reverse transcription, so expressed TCRB transcripts were sequenced. The average read count of naive, central memory and regulatory T cell samples was approximately 3.5 million. TCRdb's table, derived via immunoSEQ multiplex PCR, lists solely in-frame clones and lacks some. Among approximately 250,000 clones, around 15% were seen once, and the ten largest hold approximately 0.086%. This clone was seen more than once but under ten times. What it binds is unknown. The germline V gene has CDR1 SQVTM and CDR2 ANQGSEA. This CDR3 region has 13 residues. V gave up 7 bases and J gave up 0 bases; unmatched junction bases: 6. A single heparinised blood sample, averaging around 0.11 L, was obtained per donor. CD4+ naive, central memory, regulatory and stem cell-like memory subsets were isolated by sorting on CD45RO/CCR7/CD25/CD127/CD95/CD27.

Source material: naive CD4+ T cells from blood. This chain connects TRBV29-1 to TRBJ2-7, with TRBD1 identical over 7 bases. This clonotype was obtained from a man aged 25 to 40 with type 1 diabetes. In DNA, the CDR3 is TGCAGCGGGCGACAGGGTACCTCCTACGAGCAGTACTTC. Translating gives CSGRQGTSYEQYF.